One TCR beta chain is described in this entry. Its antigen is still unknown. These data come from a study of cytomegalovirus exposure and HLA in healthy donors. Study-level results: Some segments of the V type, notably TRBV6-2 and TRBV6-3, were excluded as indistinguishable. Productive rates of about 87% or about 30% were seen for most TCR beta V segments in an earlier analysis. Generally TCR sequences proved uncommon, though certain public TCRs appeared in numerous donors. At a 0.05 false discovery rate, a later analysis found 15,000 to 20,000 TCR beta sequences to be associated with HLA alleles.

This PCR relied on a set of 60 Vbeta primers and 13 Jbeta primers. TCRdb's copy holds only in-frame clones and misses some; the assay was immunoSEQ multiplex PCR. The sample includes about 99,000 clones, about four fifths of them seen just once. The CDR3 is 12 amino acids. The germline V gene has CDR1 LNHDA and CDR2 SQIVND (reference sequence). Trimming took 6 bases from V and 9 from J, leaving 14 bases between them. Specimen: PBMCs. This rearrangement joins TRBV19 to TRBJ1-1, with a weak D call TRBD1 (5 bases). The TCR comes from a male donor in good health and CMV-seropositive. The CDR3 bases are TGTGCCAGTAGGATAATGGGGGGGAAAGCTTTCTTT. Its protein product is CASRIMGGKAFF.